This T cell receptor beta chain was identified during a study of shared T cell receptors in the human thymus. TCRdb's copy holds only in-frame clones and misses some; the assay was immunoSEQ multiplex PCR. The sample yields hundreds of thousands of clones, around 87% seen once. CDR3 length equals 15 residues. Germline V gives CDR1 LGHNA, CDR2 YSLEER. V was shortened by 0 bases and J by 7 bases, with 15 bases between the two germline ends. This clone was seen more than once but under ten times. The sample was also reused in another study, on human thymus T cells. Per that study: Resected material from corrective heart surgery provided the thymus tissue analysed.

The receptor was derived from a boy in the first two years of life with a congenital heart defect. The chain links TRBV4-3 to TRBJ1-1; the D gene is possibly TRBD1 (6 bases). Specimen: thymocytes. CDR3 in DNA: TGCGCCAGCAGCCAAGATGCCCCAGGGGCTGATGAAGCTTTCTTT. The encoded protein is CASSQDAPGADEAFF.